A selection of T cell receptor beta chains follows, all from one sample in a study of T cell repertoires in cytomegalovirus infection. Using its own MiXCR run on the reads, TCRdb lists one record per CDR3 protein. Altogether some 900,000 distinct CDR3 sequences are present, 30% to 35% being singletons, with the ten largest covering about an eighth. The antigens these receptors bind are not known. Sequenced here: cultured CD8+ T cells from PBMCs, sampled from culture after CMV antigen stimulation. Receptors were obtained from a human donor in good health (CMV status not recorded). Some clones in this sample may be carry-over from other donors' samples. The CDR3 runs from the conserved cysteine through the conserved F or W. D genes are given only for firm matches. Only part of the rows carry a size: once, few, many, or a class if the clone is expanded.

size,J,V,D,CDR3,DNA
.,TRBJ1-2,TRBV20-1,TRBD1,CSARDGTGVLGDGYTF,TGCAGTGCTAGAGATGGGACAGGGGTATTAGGAGATGGCTACACCTTC
.,TRBJ1-1,TRBV12-5,.,CASGLYHRQYTEAFF,TGTGCTAGTGGTTTGTACCATCGACAGTACACTGAAGCTTTCTTT
.,TRBJ2-2,TRBV7-9,TRBD1,CASSFTGDGMNTGELFF,TGTGCCAGCAGCTTTACAGGGGACGGTATGAACACCGGGGAGCTGTTTTTT
.,TRBJ1-2,TRBV14,TRBD1,CASSQDWTGEYYGYTF,TGTGCCAGCAGCCAAGATTGGACAGGGGAGTACTATGGCTACACCTTC
few,TRBJ1-2,TRBV19,TRBD1,CASLYRGSYGYTF,TGTGCCAGTCTCTACAGGGGAAGCTATGGCTACACCTTC
few,TRBJ1-1,TRBV7-9,.,CASSFSGDGTEAFF,TGTGCCAGCAGCTTCTCAGGGGATGGTACTGAAGCTTTCTTT
few,TRBJ2-3,TRBV7-9,TRBD1,CASSQRGHRDRGADTQYF,TGTGCCAGCAGCCAACGTGGCCACCGGGACAGGGGAGCAGATACGCAGTATTTT
.,TRBJ2-2,TRBV20-1,TRBD2,CSASLDLLAGGPGRTGELFF,TGCAGTGCTAGCTTGGACCTTCTAGCGGGGGGACCCGGGCGCACCGGGGAGCTGTTTTTT
.,TRBJ1-1,TRBV9,.,CASSVVPTGVNTEAFF,TGTGCCAGCAGCGTAGTACCGACGGGGGTCAACACTGAAGCTTTCTTT
few,TRBJ2-1,TRBV6-5,.,CASSYMGAYNEQFF,TGTGCCAGCAGTTACATGGGGGCCTACAATGAGCAGTTCTTC
many,TRBJ2-1,TRBV12-3/TRBV12-4,.,CASSPGLNNEQFF,TGTGCCAGCAGCCCGGGACTTAACAATGAGCAGTTCTTC
.,TRBJ1-2,TRBV4-1,.,CASSPLQGRPEGYTF,TGTGCCAGCAGCCCCTTACAGGGACGACCTGAGGGCTACACCTTC
.,TRBJ1-2,TRBV6-6,.,CASSYSGDAGPYGYTF,TGTGCCAGCAGTTACTCCGGAGATGCCGGTCCCTATGGCTACACCTTC
many,TRBJ2-5,TRBV7-2,TRBD2,CASRGTQAGGPETQYF,TGTGCCAGCAGGGGGACCCAAGCGGGGGGGCCCGAGACCCAGTACTTC
few,TRBJ2-1,TRBV28,TRBD1,CASRTGQGRDNEQFF,TGTGCCAGCAGAACCGGACAGGGGCGCGACAATGAGCAGTTCTTC
.,TRBJ2-3,TRBV29-1,.,CSVEVPNTDTQYF,TGCAGCGTTGAAGTACCCAACACAGATACGCAGTATTTT
few,TRBJ1-1,TRBV19,.,CASSILTDTEAFF,TGTGCCAGTAGTATTTTAACCGACACTGAAGCTTTCTTT
.,TRBJ1-1,TRBV20-1,.,CSMTGKAFF,TGCAGTATGACAGGAAAGGCTTTCTTT
few,TRBJ2-1,TRBV12-3/TRBV12-4,TRBD2,CASTGLAGAFF,TGTGCCAGCACTGGACTAGCGGGGGCGTTCTTC
few,TRBJ1-1,TRBV14,.,CASSRRGSEAFF,TGTGCCAGCAGCCGTAGGGGGAGTGAAGCTTTCTTT
many,TRBJ2-1,TRBV7-9,TRBD2,CASSSAGGYNEQFF,TGTGCCAGCAGCTCGGCGGGGGGTTACAATGAGCAGTTCTTC
.,TRBJ2-3,TRBV11-2,TRBD1,CASSLEVGRGRKGDTQYF,TGTGCCAGCAGCTTAGAAGTGGGAAGGGGGCGCAAAGGAGATACGCAGTATTTT
few,TRBJ1-1,TRBV4-1,.,CASSQEQANTEAFF,TGCGCCAGCAGCCAAGAACAGGCTAACACTGAAGCTTTCTTT
few,TRBJ2-1,TRBV27,.,CASSWALSDEQFF,TGTGCCAGCAGTTGGGCGCTGAGCGATGAGCAGTTCTTC
.,TRBJ1-2,TRBV4-1,.,CASRERTGEFSYTF,TGCGCCAGCAGAGAAAGGACTGGGGAATTCAGCTACACCTTC
.,TRBJ2-6,TRBV7-9,TRBD1,CASRDRPSSGANVLTF,TGTGCCAGCCGGGACAGGCCAAGCTCTGGGGCCAACGTCCTGACTTTC
.,TRBJ2-2,TRBV7-6,TRBD1,CASSYRPTGRTGELFF,TGTGCCAGCAGCTACCGACCGACAGGGCGGACCGGGGAGCTGTTTTTT
.,TRBJ2-3,TRBV19,.,CVSNQNGPPSTDTQYF,TGTGTCAGTAACCAAAACGGTCCACCTAGCACAGATACGCAGTATTTT
few,TRBJ2-5,TRBV6-6,.,CASSYSIQGRETQYF,TGTGCCAGCAGTTACTCGATCCAGGGGAGAGAGACCCAGTACTTC
once,TRBJ1-2,TRBV12-3/TRBV12-4,TRBD1,CASSSPDRDRGYTF,TGTGCCAGCAGTTCACCGGACAGGGACCGGGGCTACACCTTC
.,TRBJ1-6,TRBV27,.,CASSLRGGRNSPLHF,TGTGCCAGCAGTTTAAGGGGGGGTAGAAATTCACCCCTCCACTTT
.,TRBJ1-4,TRBV27,.,CASSLKGRSNEKLFF,TGTGCCAGCAGTCTCAAGGGACGGAGTAATGAAAAACTGTTTTTT
few,TRBJ2-5,TRBV29-1,.,CSVEYYSAQETQYF,TGCAGCGTTGAATACTATTCAGCTCAAGAGACCCAGTACTTC
few,TRBJ1-2,TRBV7-9,.,CASSPDGGYTF,TGTGCCAGCAGCCCAGACGGGGGCTACACCTTC
few,TRBJ2-1,TRBV7-2,.,CASSFRDLTYNEQFF,TGTGCCAGCAGCTTCCGGGACTTGACATACAATGAGCAGTTCTTC
few,TRBJ1-1,TRBV6-1,TRBD1,CASSEPDRDPEAFF,TGTGCCAGCAGTGAACCCGACAGGGATCCTGAAGCTTTCTTT
.,TRBJ2-7,TRBV7-6,.,CASSSAQGAHEQYF,TGTGCCAGCAGCTCGGCCCAGGGAGCGCACGAGCAGTACTTC
.,TRBJ1-5,TRBV4-2,TRBD1,CASSEQGDRNQPQHF,TGTGCCAGCAGCGAACAGGGGGACCGCAATCAGCCCCAGCATTTT
.,TRBJ2-5,TRBV2,.,CASSPTHGQRQETQYF,TGTGCCAGCAGTCCCACGCACGGACAGAGACAAGAGACCCAGTACTTC
.,TRBJ2-1,TRBV4-1,TRBD2,CASSPGTSGGQFSRGEQFF,TGTGCCAGCAGCCCTGGGACTAGCGGGGGCCAATTTTCCAGGGGAGAGCAGTTCTTC
.,TRBJ1-1,TRBV7-6,TRBD1,CVSSADRGQNTEAFF,TGTGTCAGCAGCGCCGACAGGGGGCAGAACACTGAAGCTTTCTTT
many,TRBJ2-1,TRBV7-8,.,CASSFMIVGQKGSNEQFF,TGTGCCAGCAGCTTCATGATAGTCGGACAAAAGGGGAGCAATGAGCAGTTCTTC
many,TRBJ2-2,TRBV4-3,.,CASSLQGRTGELFF,TGCGCCAGCAGCCTACAGGGGAGGACCGGGGAGCTGTTTTTT
few,TRBJ1-4,TRBV7-9,TRBD1,CASSKDRSLFF,TGTGCCAGCAGCAAGGACAGGTCACTGTTTTTT
few,TRBJ2-3,TRBV28,TRBD1,CASSLDREYF,TGTGCCAGCAGTTTGGACAGGGAGTATTTT
.,TRBJ1-4,TRBV7-9,TRBD1,CASSLKKTGTNEKLFF,TGTGCCAGCAGCTTAAAGAAGACAGGGACTAATGAAAAACTGTTTTTT